The next 3 T cell receptor beta chains were all read from a single sample in a study of T cells in Graves' hyperthyroidism and ophthalmopathy. TCR beta CDR3 regions were amplified from RNA transcripts. The HTBI primer set was used in a first-round RT-PCR of the TCR CDR3. TCRdb itself ran the multiplex PCR reads through MiXCR, one entry per CDR3 protein. The repertoire consists of 300,000 or so distinct CDR3 sequences, with around a sixth occurring once and the leading ten covering around 54%. Sequenced: blood. These receptors were obtained from a woman between 50 and 59 years old with Graves' hyperthyroidism.

V gene TRBV24-1 combines with J gene TRBJ2-3; D ambiguous. Trimming took off 11 bases at V and 5 bases at J, with 25 bases between the two ends. Germline V gene lookup returns CDR1 KGHDR and CDR2 SFDVKD. The CDR3 contains 16 residues. This CDR3 reads CAIGPTFGYTGDTQYF. DNA of the CDR3: TGTGCCATCGGGCCGACTTTTGGCTACACTGGAGATACGCAGTATTTT.

This clonotype was counted at least ten times. The chain combines TRBV20-1 with TRBJ1-1, with D possibly matching TRBD1 (6 bases). This CDR3 region has 12 residues. Trimming left V 3 bases short and J 5 bases short, with 10 bases between. Germline V gene lookup returns CDR1 DFQATT and CDR2 SNEGSKA (reference sequence). DNA for the CDR3: TGCAGTGCTAGGCAGGGGAATACTGAAGCTTTCTTT. This encodes CSARQGNTEAFF.

This clonotype was picked up a small number of times. The chain uses TRBV12-3 or TRBV12-4 and TRBJ2-7, with D possibly TRBD2 on 6 matching bases. The V end was cut by 1 base, the J end by 7 bases, with 11 bases between. The CDR3 is 13 residues long. Written as DNA, the CDR3 is TGTGCCAGCAGTTTAGGAGGGACTTGGGAGCAGTACGTC. This codes for CASSLGGTWEQYV.